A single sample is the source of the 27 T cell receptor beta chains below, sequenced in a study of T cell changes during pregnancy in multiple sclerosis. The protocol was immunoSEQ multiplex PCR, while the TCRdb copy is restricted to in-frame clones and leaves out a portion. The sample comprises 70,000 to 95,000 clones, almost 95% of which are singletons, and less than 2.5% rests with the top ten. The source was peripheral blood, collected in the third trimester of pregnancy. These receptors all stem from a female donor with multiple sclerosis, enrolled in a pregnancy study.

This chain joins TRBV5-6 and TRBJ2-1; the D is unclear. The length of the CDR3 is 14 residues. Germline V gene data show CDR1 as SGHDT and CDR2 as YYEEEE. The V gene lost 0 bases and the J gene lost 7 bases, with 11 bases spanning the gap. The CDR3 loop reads CASSLGATFNEQFF. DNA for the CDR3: TGTGCCAGCAGCTTGGGGGCGACCTTTAATGAGCAGTTCTTC.

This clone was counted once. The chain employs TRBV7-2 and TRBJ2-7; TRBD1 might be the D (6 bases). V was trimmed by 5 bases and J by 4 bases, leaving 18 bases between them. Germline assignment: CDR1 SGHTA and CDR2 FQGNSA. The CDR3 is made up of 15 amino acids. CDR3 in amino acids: CASSPRTVSIYEQYF. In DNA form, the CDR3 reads TGTGCCAGCAGCCCAAGGACAGTATCGATTTACGAGCAGTACTTC.

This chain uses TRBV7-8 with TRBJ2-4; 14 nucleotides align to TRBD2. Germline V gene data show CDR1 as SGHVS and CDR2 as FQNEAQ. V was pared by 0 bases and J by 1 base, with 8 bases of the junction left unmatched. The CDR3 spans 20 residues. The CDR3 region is CASSLAGTSGRGSAKNIQYF. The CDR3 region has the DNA TGTGCCAGCAGCTTAGCAGGGACTAGCGGGAGAGGATCGGCCAAAAACATTCAGTACTTC.

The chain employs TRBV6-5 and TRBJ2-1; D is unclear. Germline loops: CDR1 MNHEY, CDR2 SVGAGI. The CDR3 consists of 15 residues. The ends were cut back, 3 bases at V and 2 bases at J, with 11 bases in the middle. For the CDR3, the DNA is TGTGCCAGCAGTTATTTGAGCGCAGCCTACAATGAGCAGTTCTTC. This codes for CASSYLSAAYNEQFF.

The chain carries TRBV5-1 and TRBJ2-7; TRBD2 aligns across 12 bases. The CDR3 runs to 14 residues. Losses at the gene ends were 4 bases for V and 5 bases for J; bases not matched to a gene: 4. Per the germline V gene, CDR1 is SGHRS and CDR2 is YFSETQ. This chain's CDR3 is CASSPGLAGNEQYF. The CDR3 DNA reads TGCGCCAGCAGCCCAGGACTAGCGGGAAACGAGCAGTACTTC.

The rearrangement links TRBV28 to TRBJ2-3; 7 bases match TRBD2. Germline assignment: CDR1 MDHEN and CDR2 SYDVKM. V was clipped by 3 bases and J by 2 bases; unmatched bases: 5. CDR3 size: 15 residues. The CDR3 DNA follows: TGTGCCAGCAGTTTCGGCGGGAGTGACACAGATACGCAGTATTTT. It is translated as CASSFGGSDTDTQYF.

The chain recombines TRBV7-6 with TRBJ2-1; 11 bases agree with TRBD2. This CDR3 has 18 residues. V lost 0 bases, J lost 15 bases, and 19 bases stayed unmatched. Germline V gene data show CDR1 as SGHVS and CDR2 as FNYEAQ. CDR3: CASSLAVPGVTSGVLRFF. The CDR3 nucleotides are TGTGCCAGCAGCTTAGCGGTGCCTGGAGTGACTAGCGGGGTTTTACGGTTCTTC.

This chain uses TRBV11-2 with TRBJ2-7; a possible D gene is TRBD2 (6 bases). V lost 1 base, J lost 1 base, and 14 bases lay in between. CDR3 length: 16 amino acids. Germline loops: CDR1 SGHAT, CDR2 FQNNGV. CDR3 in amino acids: CASSLVPSDPSYEQYF. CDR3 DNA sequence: TGTGCCAGCAGCTTAGTCCCTAGCGACCCATCCTACGAGCAGTACTTC.

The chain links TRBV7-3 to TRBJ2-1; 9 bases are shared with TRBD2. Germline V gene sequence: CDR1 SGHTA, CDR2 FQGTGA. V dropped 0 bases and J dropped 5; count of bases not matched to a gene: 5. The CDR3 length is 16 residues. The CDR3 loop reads CASSLTAGGSDNEQFF. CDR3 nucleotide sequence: TGTGCCAGCAGCTTAACGGCGGGAGGGAGTGACAATGAGCAGTTCTTC.

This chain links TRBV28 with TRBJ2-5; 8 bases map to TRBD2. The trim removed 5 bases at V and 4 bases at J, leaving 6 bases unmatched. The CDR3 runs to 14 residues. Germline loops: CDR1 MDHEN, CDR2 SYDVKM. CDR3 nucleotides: TGTGCCAGCAGTCCCCCTGCGGGAGGAGAGACCCAGTACTTC. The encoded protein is CASSPPAGGETQYF.

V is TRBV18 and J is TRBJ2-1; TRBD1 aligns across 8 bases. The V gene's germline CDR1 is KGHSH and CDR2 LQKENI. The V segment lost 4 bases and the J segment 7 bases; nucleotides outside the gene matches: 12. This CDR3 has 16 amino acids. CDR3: CASSLPDRARRNEQFF. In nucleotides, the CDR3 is TGTGCCAGCTCACTACCGGACAGGGCCCGACGGAATGAGCAGTTCTTC. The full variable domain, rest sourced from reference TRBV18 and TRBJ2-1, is NAGVMQNPRHLVRRRGQEARLRCSPMKGHSHVYWYRQLPEEGLKFMVYLQKENIIDESGMPKERFSAEFPKEGPSILRIQQVVRGDSAAYFCASSLPDRARRNEQFFGPGTRLTVL.

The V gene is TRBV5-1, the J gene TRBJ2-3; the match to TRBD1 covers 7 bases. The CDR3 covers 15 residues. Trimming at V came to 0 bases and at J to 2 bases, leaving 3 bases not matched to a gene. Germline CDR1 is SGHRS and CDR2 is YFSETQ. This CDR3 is CASSLGGQITDTQYF. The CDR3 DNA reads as TGCGCCAGCAGCTTGGGGGGACAGATCACAGATACGCAGTATTTT. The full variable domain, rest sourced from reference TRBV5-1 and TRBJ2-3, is KAGVTQTPRYLIKTRGQQVTLSCSPISGHRSVSWYQQTPGQGLQFLFEYFSETQRNKGNFPGRFSGRQFSNSRSEMNVSTLELGDSALYLCASSLGGQITDTQYFGPGTRLTVL.

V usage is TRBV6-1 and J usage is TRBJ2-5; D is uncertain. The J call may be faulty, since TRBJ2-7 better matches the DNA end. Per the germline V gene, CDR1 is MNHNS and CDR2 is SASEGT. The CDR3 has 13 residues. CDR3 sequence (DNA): TGTGCCTCCCGTGGGATCCGAGACTACGAGCAGTACTTC. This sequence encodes CASRGIRDYEQYF.

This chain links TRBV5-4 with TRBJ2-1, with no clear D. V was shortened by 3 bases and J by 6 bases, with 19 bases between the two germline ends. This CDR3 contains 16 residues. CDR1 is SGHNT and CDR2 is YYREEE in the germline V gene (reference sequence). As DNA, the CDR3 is TGTGCCAGCAGCTCCCGGGTAAGCCTTGAGTCCAATGAGCAGTTCTTC. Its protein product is CASSSRVSLESNEQFF. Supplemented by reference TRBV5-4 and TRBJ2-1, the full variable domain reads ETGVTQSPTHLIKTRGQQVTLRCSSQSGHNTVSWYQQALGQGPQFIFQYYREEENGRGNFPPRFSGLQFPNYSSELNVNALELDDSALYLCASSSRVSLESNEQFFGPGTRLTVL.

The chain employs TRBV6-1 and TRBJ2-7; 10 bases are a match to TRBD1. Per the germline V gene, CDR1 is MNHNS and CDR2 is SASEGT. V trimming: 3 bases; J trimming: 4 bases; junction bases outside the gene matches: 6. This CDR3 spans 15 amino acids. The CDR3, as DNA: TGTGCCAGCAGTGATCCGGGACAGGGGACGTACGAGCAGTACTTC. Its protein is CASSDPGQGTYEQYF.

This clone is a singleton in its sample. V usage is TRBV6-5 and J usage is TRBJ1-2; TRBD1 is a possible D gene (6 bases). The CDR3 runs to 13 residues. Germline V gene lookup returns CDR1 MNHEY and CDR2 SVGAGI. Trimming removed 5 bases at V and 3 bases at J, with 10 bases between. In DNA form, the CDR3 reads TGTGCCAGCAGTCACAGGGTTGACTATGGCTACACCTTC. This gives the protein CASSHRVDYGYTF.

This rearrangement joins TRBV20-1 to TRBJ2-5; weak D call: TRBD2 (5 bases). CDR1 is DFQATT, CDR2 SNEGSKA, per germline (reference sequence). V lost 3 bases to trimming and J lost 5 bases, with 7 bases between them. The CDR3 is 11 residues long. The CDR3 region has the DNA TGCAGTGCTAGCGGGGTGGAGACCCAGTACTTC. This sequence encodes CSASGVETQYF.

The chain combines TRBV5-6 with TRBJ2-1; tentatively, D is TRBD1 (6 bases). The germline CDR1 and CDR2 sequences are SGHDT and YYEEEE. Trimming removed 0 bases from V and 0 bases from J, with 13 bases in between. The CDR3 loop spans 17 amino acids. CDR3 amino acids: CASSLDGGRSSYNEQFF. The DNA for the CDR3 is TGTGCCAGCAGCTTGGATGGGGGCCGGAGCTCCTACAATGAGCAGTTCTTC.

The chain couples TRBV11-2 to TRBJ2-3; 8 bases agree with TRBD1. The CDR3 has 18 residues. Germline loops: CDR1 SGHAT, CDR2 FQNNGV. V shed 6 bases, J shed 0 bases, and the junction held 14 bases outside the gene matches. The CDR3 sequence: CASRPRGLTGVSTDTQYF. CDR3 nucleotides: TGTGCCAGCAGGCCGCGGGGCCTGACAGGGGTCAGCACAGATACGCAGTATTTT.

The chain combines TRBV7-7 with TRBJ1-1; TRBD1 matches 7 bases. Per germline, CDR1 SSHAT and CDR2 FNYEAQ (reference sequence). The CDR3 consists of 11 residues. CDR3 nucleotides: TGTGCTACAAGACAGGGCGCCGAAGCTTTCTTT. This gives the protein CATRQGAEAFF.

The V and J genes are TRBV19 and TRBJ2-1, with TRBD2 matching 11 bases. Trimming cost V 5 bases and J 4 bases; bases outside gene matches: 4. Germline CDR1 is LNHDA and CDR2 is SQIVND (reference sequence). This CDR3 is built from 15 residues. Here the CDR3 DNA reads TGTGCCAGTAGTCCCCTAGCGGGAGGTTACAATGAGCAGTTCTTC. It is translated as CASSPLAGGYNEQFF.

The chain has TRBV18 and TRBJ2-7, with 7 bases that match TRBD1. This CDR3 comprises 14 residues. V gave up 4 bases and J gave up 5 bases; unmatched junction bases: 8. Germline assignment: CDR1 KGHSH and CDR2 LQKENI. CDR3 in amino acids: CASSRRDSDHEQYF. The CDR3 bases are TGTGCCAGCTCACGACGGGACAGTGACCACGAGCAGTACTTC.

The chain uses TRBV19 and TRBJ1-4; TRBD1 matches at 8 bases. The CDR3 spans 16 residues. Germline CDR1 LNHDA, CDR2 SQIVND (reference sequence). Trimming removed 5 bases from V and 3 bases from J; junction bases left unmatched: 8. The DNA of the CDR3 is TGTGCCAGTAGTCCGCGACAGGGGCCGCCTAATGAAAAACTGTTTTTT. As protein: CASSPRQGPPNEKLFF.

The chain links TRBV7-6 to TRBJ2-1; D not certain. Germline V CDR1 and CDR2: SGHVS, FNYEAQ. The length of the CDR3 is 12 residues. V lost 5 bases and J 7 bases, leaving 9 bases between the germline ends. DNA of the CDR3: TGTGCCAGCAGCGATCTAGAGAATGAGCAGTTCTTC. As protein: CASSDLENEQFF. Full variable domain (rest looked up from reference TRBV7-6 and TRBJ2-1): GAGVSQSPRYKVTKRGQDVALRCDPISGHVSLYWYRQALGQGPEFLTYFNYEAQQDKSGLPNDRFSAERPEGSISTLTIQRTEQRDSAMYRCASSDLENEQFFGPGTRLTVL.

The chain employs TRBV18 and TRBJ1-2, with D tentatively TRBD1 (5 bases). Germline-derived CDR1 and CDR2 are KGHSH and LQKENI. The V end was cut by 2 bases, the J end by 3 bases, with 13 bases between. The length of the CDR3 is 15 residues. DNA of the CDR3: TGTGCCAGCTCACCATATGGCAGGGAGGACTATGGCTACACCTTC. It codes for CASSPYGREDYGYTF. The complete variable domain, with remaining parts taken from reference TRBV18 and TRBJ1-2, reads NAGVMQNPRHLVRRRGQEARLRCSPMKGHSHVYWYRQLPEEGLKFMVYLQKENIIDESGMPKERFSAEFPKEGPSILRIQQVVRGDSAAYFCASSPYGREDYGYTFGSGTRLTVV.

CDR3 in amino acids: CASSHQAVSYEQYF. In DNA, the CDR3 is TGCGCCAGCAGCCACCAAGCGGTCTCCTACGAGCAGTACTTC. The rearrangement links TRBV4-1 to TRBJ2-7, with a weak D call TRBD2 (5 bases). The V gene lost 3 bases and the J gene lost 0 bases, with 9 bases spanning the gap. The CDR3 is made up of 14 amino acids. From germline, CDR1 is MGHRA and CDR2 YSYEKL.

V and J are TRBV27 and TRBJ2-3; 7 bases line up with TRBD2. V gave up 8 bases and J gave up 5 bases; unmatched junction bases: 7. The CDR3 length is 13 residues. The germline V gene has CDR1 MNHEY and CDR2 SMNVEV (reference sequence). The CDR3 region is CASWGRVRDTQYF. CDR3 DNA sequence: TGTGCCAGCTGGGGGAGGGTGCGAGATACGCAGTATTTT.